The clone carrying this T cell receptor (beta chain) was seen ten or more times. The sample belongs to a study of kidney transplant recipient with SARS-CoV-2 infection. Using its own MiXCR run on the reads, TCRdb lists one record per CDR3 protein. In the table there are 200,000 to 300,000 distinct CDR3 sequences, 25% to 35% of which are singletons. The material sequenced was a blood sample, taken at baseline and on day 111 from a kidney transplant recipient. The sequence came from a male patient younger than 45 who had COVID-19 and was a kidney transplant recipient. Some T cells may trace back to the graft donor.

CDR3 residues: CASSEVSSRGEKLFF. CDR3 coding DNA: TGTGCCAGCAGTGAAGTTTCATCGCGCGGTGAAAAACTGTTTTTT. The J gene is TRBJ1-4, the V gene TRBV2; D gene uncertain. With 1 base removed from V and 7 bases from J, the gap between germline ends came to 13 bases. The CDR3 covers 15 residues. Germline V gene sequence: CDR1 SNHLY, CDR2 FYNNEI.